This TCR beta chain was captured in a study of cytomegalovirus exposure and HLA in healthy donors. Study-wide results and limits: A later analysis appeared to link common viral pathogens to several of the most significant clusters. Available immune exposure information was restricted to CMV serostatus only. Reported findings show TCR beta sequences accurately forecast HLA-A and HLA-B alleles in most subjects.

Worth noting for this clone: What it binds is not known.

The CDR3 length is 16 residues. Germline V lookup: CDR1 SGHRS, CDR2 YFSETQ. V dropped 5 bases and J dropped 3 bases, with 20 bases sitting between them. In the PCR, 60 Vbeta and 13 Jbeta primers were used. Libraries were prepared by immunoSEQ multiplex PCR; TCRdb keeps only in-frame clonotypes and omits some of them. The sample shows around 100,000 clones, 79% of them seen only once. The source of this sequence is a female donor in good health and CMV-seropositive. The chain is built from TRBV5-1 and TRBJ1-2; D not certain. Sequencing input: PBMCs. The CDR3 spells CASRARLEVRDYGYTF. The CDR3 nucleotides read TGCGCCAGCAGGGCTCGGTTAGAGGTGAGGGACTATGGCTACACCTTC.